The 20 T cell receptor beta chains below all came from one sample that was sequenced in a study of PD-L1 blockade in urothelial cancer. Time point of the sample: peripheral blood 6 weeks after treatment start. Clones were sequenced by immunoSEQ multiplex PCR, and TCRdb holds only the in-frame ones, with some missing. This sample yields about 76,000 clones, of which about 91% are seen a single time; approximately 0.89% belongs to the top ten. This specimen consisted of PBMCs, obtained around atezolizumab (anti-PD-L1) treatment. The receptors here all came from a woman older than 75 with urothelial cancer.

The V gene is TRBV27, the J gene TRBJ2-1; 10 bases are shared with TRBD2. The CDR3 totals 17 residues. CDR1 is MNHEY, CDR2 SMNVEV, per germline (reference sequence). Unmatched junction bases numbered 7, after V lost 5 bases and J lost 0 bases. CDR3 DNA: TGTGCCAGCAGTCAGATAGCGGGAGGATACTCCTACAATGAGCAGTTCTTC. This gives the protein CASSQIAGGYSYNEQFF.

This chain joins TRBV11-2 and TRBJ2-1; 8 positions match TRBD2. The CDR3 covers 17 residues. CDR1 is SGHAT and CDR2 is FQNNGV in the germline V gene. V lost 1 base and J lost 6; bases outside the gene matches: 11. The CDR3 loop is CASSLGLLAESSNEQFF. The CDR3 coding sequence is TGTGCCAGCAGCTTAGGGCTACTAGCGGAAAGCTCCAATGAGCAGTTCTTC. Looking up the rest from reference TRBV11-2 and TRBJ2-1 gives the full variable domain: EAGVAQSPRYKIIEKRQSVAFWCNPISGHATLYWYQQILGQGPKLLIQFQNNGVVDDSQLPKDRFSAERLKGVDSTLKIQPAKLEDSAVYLCASSLGLLAESSNEQFFGPGTRLTVL.

A single count supports this clone. The chain joins TRBV2 to TRBJ1-1; D ambiguous. The CDR3 totals 13 residues. Germline V gene lookup returns CDR1 SNHLY and CDR2 FYNNEI. V gave up 6 bases and J gave up 1 base, with 9 bases separating them. The CDR3 DNA sequence: TGTGCCAGCAGGCGGGGTAGGAACACTGAAGCTTTCTTT. Its translation is CASRRGRNTEAFF.

The sample holds one count of this clone. CDR3 loop: CSVLMTSVTDTQYF. CDR3 DNA sequence: TGCAGCGTCCTCATGACTAGCGTCACAGATACGCAGTATTTT. The rearrangement uses TRBV29-1 and TRBJ2-3; 8 bases match TRBD2. The ends lost 6 bases at V and 2 bases at J; junction bases unmatched: 7. From germline, CDR1 is SQVTM and CDR2 ANQGSEA. The CDR3 is made up of 14 amino acids.

V and J are TRBV5-1 and TRBJ1-2, with 9 bases aligning to TRBD1. CDR1 and CDR2 from the germline V gene are SGHRS and YFSETQ. This CDR3 comprises 14 residues. V gave up 2 bases and J gave up 4 bases; unmatched junction bases: 3. CDR3 sequence reads: CASSLQTGGYGYTF. The CDR3 coding sequence is TGCGCCAGCAGCTTACAGACAGGGGGCTATGGCTACACCTTC.

The chain joins TRBV4-2 to TRBJ2-7, with a weak D call TRBD2 (6 bases). The V end lost 4 bases, the J end lost 2 bases, and 18 bases lay between the germline ends. This CDR3 is built from 16 residues. Germline V gene lookup returns CDR1 LGHNA and CDR2 YNFKEQ. CDR3 DNA: TGTGCCAGCAGCCGAGAGGCGGCGGGAATCACCTACGAGCAGTACTTC. It translates to CASSREAAGITYEQYF.

The rearrangement uses TRBV28 and TRBJ2-5; D is unresolved. Trimming took off 3 bases at V and 0 bases at J, with 11 bases between the two ends. Germline V lookup: CDR1 MDHEN, CDR2 SYDVKM. The CDR3 has 15 residues. The CDR3 DNA follows: TGTGCCAGCAGTTTGTCGAGTAATCACCAAGAGACCCAGTACTTC. The encoded protein is CASSLSSNHQETQYF. The whole variable domain, remainder taken from reference TRBV28 and TRBJ2-5, is DVKVTQSSRYLVKRTGEKVFLECVQDMDHENMFWYRQDPGLGLRLIYFSYDVKMKEKGDIPEGYSVSREKKERFSLILESASTNQTSMYLCASSLSSNHQETQYFGPGTRLLVL.

This clone was picked up a small number of times. V gene TRBV5-1 combines with J gene TRBJ1-2, with TRBD1 as a possible D gene (6 bases). Trimming shortened V by 4 bases and J by 6 bases, and 16 bases separated the two germline ends. CDR3 length: 14 residues. Looked up from germline, CDR1 is SGHRS and CDR2 is YFSETQ. Here the CDR3 DNA reads TGCGCCAGCAGCATACTACAGGGAAACGATGGCTACACCTTC. Protein: CASSILQGNDGYTF. Full variable domain (rest looked up from reference TRBV5-1 and TRBJ1-2): KAGVTQTPRYLIKTRGQQVTLSCSPISGHRSVSWYQQTPGQGLQFLFEYFSETQRNKGNFPGRFSGRQFSNSRSEMNVSTLELGDSALYLCASSILQGNDGYTFGSGTRLTVV.

CDR3 sequence (DNA): TGTGCCAGCAGCGTGGGACAGGGGCAAAGCGAGCAGTACTTC. Its protein is CASSVGQGQSEQYF. This chain uses TRBV9 with TRBJ2-7; 10 nucleotides match TRBD1. The CDR3 has 14 amino acids. Germline CDR1 and CDR2: SGDLS and YYNGEE. The V gene end was trimmed by 2 bases and the J gene end by 6 bases; junction bases not matched to a gene: 5. The full variable domain, completed using reference TRBV9 and TRBJ2-7, is DSGVTQTPKHLITATGQRVTLRCSPRSGDLSVYWYQQSLDQGLQFLIQYYNGEERAKGNILERFSAQQFPDLHSELNLSSLELGDSALYFCASSVGQGQSEQYFGPGTRLTVT.

V and J are TRBV15 and TRBJ2-1, with 7 bases that match TRBD2. From germline, CDR1 is LNHNV and CDR2 YYDKDF (reference sequence). The CDR3 is 15 residues long. The J segment lost 4 bases and the V segment lost 3 bases, leaving 6 bases of the junction unmatched. The CDR3 region has the DNA TGTGCCACCAGCAGGGCGGGAGCGGGGTACAATGAGCAGTTCTTC. Translated, it gives CATSRAGAGYNEQFF.

The chain has TRBV30 and TRBJ2-7; TRBD2 matches 11 bases. From germline, CDR1 is GTSNPN and CDR2 SVGIG (reference sequence). The CDR3 covers 17 residues. V lost 5 bases and J lost 3; bases outside the gene matches: 15. CDR3 protein: CAWSPGLAVGWNYEQYF. CDR3 in DNA: TGTGCCTGGTCTCCGGGACTAGCGGTAGGTTGGAACTACGAGCAGTACTTC.

CDR3 DNA: TGTGCCAGCAGCTTCTCGGGTCTAGCGGGCCCCCCGGATACGCAGTATTTT. As protein: CASSFSGLAGPPDTQYF. The V call is TRBV7-2, the J call TRBJ2-3; 8 bases match TRBD2. CDR1 SGHTA and CDR2 FQGNSA come from the germline V gene. Unmatched junction bases numbered 14, after V lost 3 bases and J lost 6 bases. The CDR3 loop spans 17 amino acids.

The J gene is TRBJ2-3, the V gene TRBV7-2; TRBD2 matches at 8 bases. Per the germline V gene, CDR1 is SGHTA and CDR2 is FQGNSA. With V trimmed by 1 base and J by 4 bases, 4 bases remained unmatched. There are 15 residues in the CDR3. DNA of the CDR3: TGTGCCAGCAGCTTAGTAGCGGGAAACTCAGATACGCAGTATTTT. Its protein is CASSLVAGNSDTQYF.

This clone has only one observation. This chain links TRBV7-9 with TRBJ2-2; no definite D call. CDR3 length: 15 residues. Germline CDR1 reads SEHNR; CDR2 reads FQNEAQ (reference sequence). Trimming shortened V by 1 base and J by 4 bases, and 10 bases separated the two germline ends. In DNA, the CDR3 is TGTGCCAGCAGCTTAGTCTCCCCGGGCACCGGGGAGCTGTTTTTT. The encoded protein is CASSLVSPGTGELFF.

The V and J genes are TRBV19 and TRBJ1-3; TRBD1 aligns across 8 bases. V shed 6 bases and J 0 bases; nucleotides not matched to a gene: 4. This CDR3 has 15 amino acids. Germline V gene data show CDR1 as LNHDA and CDR2 as SQIVND (reference sequence). The CDR3 region has the DNA TGTGCCAGTAGGACAGGGGCCAACTCTGGAAACACCATATATTTT. It encodes CASRTGANSGNTIYF.

The chain has TRBV28 and TRBJ1-1; a weak D match, TRBD1 (6 bases). The CDR3 spans 16 residues. CDR1 and CDR2 from the germline V gene are MDHEN and SYDVKM. Trimming left V 2 bases short and J 1 base short, with 14 bases between. CDR3 in DNA: TGTGCCAGCAGTTTAATTAGGGGGACACCGAACACTGAAGCTTTCTTT. This codes for CASSLIRGTPNTEAFF.

The J gene is TRBJ2-1, the V gene TRBV5-1, with a tentative D call TRBD2 (6 bases). This CDR3 spans 15 amino acids. Per the germline V gene, CDR1 is SGHRS and CDR2 is YFSETQ. Trimming took off 5 bases at V and 0 bases at J, with 12 bases between the two ends. The CDR3 nucleotides are TGCGCCAGCAGTCAGGAGGGAAGCTCCTACAATGAGCAGTTCTTC. This translates into CASSQEGSSYNEQFF.

This rearrangement joins TRBV12-5 to TRBJ2-2, with 7 bases identical to TRBD2. The V and J ends lost 2 bases and 2 bases, in that order; junction bases with no gene match: 5. The length of the CDR3 is 16 residues. Per the germline V gene, CDR1 is LGHNT and CDR2 is FRNRAP. In DNA form, the CDR3 reads TGTGCTAGTGGTTTGAGGGAGGGCCACAACACCGGGGAGCTGTTTTTT. This gives the protein CASGLREGHNTGELFF.

The gene calls are TRBV19 and TRBJ2-7; 7 bases fit TRBD1. V dropped 5 bases and J dropped 7; count of bases not matched to a gene: 8. Per germline, CDR1 LNHDA and CDR2 SQIVND (reference sequence). CDR3 length: 13 amino acids. The CDR3 region has the DNA TGTGCCAGTAGTGGGGCCGGGACAGCAGAGCAGTACTTC. Translating gives CASSGAGTAEQYF.

Here the CDR3 DNA reads TGTGCCAGCAGCTTAGCGCCAGGTGGGAACACTGAAGCTTTCTTT. It translates to CASSLAPGGNTEAFF. The chain combines TRBV7-9 with TRBJ1-1; D not certain. The CDR3 loop spans 15 amino acids. Germline loops: CDR1 SEHNR, CDR2 FQNEAQ (reference sequence). The V end lost 0 bases, the J end lost 1 base, and 9 bases lay between the germline ends.